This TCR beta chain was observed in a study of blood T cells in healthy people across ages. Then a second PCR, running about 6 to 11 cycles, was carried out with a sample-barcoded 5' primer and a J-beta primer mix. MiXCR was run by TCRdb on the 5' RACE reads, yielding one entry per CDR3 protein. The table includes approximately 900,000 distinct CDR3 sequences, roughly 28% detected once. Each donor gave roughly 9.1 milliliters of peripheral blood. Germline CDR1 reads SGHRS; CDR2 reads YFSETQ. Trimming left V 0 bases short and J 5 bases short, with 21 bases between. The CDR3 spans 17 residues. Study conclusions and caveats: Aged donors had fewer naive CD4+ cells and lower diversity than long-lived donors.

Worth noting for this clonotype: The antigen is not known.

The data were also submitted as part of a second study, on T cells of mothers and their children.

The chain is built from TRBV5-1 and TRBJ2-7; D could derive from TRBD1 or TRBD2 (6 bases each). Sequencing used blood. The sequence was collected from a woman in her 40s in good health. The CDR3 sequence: CASSLVLLRDTAHEQYF. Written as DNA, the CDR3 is TGCGCCAGCAGCTTGGTCCTATTGCGGGACACGGCCCACGAGCAGTACTTC.